These T cell receptor beta chains were read from a single sample in a study of blood T cell repertoires in COVID-19. Only in-frame clones appear in the TCRdb table, and some are missing; sequencing was by immunoSEQ multiplex PCR. The sample holds about 200,000 clones, roughly nine tenths seen once. Material: PBMCs or T cells enriched from blood (not recorded which). The receptors were sampled from a woman in her 30s who had recovered from COVID-19. Both conserved end residues are trimmed from each CDR3. Some rows have no size entry. The others give once, few or many, or a class for an expanded clone.

v_gene	abundance	j_gene	CDR3aa
TRBV7-3	NA	TRBJ2-7	ASSPNRGGGEQY
TRBV19	NA	TRBJ1-1	ASSIKGGEAF
TRBV7-9	NA	TRBJ2-7	ASSLQVTSYEQY
TRBV5-1	NA	TRBJ1-2	ASSPGSYGYT
TRBV14	NA	TRBJ2-7	ASSPGTYEQY
TRBV5-1	NA	TRBJ2-7	ASSLEFVGGLPEQY
TRBV5-1	NA	TRBJ1-1	ASSLGIDRVGTEAF
TRBV18	NA	TRBJ1-4	ASSGTPDEKLF
TRBV24-1	NA	TRBJ1-5	ATSDQGASNQPQH
TRBV4-1	once	TRBJ1-2	ASSQEQGAPNYGYT
TRBV9	few	TRBJ2-5	ASSPSGAQETQY
TRBV30	NA	TRBJ2-7	AWDQGFEQY
TRBV23-1	NA	TRBJ2-7	ASSHPTADDSYEQY
TRBV6-5	NA	TRBJ2-7	ASERDNYYEQY
TRBV5-4	NA	TRBJ1-1	ASSSRDRVETEAF
TRBV19	NA	TRBJ2-3	ASSPWTSTSTDTQY
TRBV27	NA	TRBJ2-7	ASKLGGGAYEQY
TRBV11-2	NA	TRBJ2-1	ASIPRVGDEQF
TRBV7-8	NA	TRBJ2-1	ASSAGTSSYNEQF
TRBV5-1	NA	TRBJ2-7	ASSPAGRRLTYEQY
TRBV11-2	NA	TRBJ1-1	ASSPSTGSAEAF
TRBV9	NA	TRBJ1-2	ASSVGAGLIYGYT
TRBV7-8	NA	TRBJ2-7	ASSGDRTGAPHEQY
TRBV11-3	NA	TRBJ1-2	ASSLGGNYGYT
TRBV19	few	TRBJ2-2	ASSIVAGGRNGELF
TRBV7-8	few	TRBJ1-5	ASSLQDWQPQH
TRBV6-5	NA	TRBJ1-3	ASSYKPRSGNTIY
TRBV7-8	few	TRBJ1-2	ASSLRTGSGYT
TRBV7-9	NA	TRBJ1-2	ASSPPGQTNYGYT
TRBV5-1	NA	TRBJ2-6	ASSLTSGNSGANVLT
TRBV7-3	NA	TRBJ2-7	ASGPDTRLYEQY
TRBV11-3	NA	TRBJ1-3	ASSPRGFSSGNTIY
TRBV19	NA	TRBJ1-1	ASSQRGSNTEAF
TRBV4-3	NA	TRBJ1-1	ASSLGTAGGNTEAF
TRBV7-2	NA	TRBJ1-2	ASSLSTGGVNRYT
TRBV6-6	NA	TRBJ1-4	ASSLPQGQSTNEKLF
TRBV11-1	NA	TRBJ1-1	ASSADRGRTEAF
TRBV10-3	NA	TRBJ1-4	AISDVRHEKLF
TRBV2	NA	TRBJ1-1	ASRGQMNTEAF
TRBV19	NA	TRBJ1-4	ASSPTTVLNEKLF
TRBV24-1	NA	TRBJ1-2	ATSDPGDRGYGYT
TRBV6-5	NA	TRBJ1-2	ASRPPGQISYGYT
TRBV5-1	NA	TRBJ2-3	ASSPTLAGLVNTQY
TRBV3-1/TRBV3-2	NA	TRBJ1-6	ASSHEDRHNSPLH
TRBV13	NA	TRBJ2-7	ASSGTIGEQY
TRBV14	once	TRBJ2-1	ASSLTVRPHEQF
TRBV6-1	NA	TRBJ2-7	ASGSSGTYEQY
TRBV24-1	NA	TRBJ2-7	ATSLGTSGHHEQY
TRBV19	few	TRBJ1-6	ASSILRPGQSSPLH
TRBV2	NA	TRBJ2-1	ASSEQASGRVYNEQF
TRBV5-6	NA	TRBJ1-3	ASRLTDSGNTIY
TRBV9	NA	TRBJ1-4	ASSVVTGNNEKLF
TRBV3-1/TRBV3-2	NA	TRBJ2-1	ASSPGLAGLNEQF
TRBV27	NA	TRBJ1-2	ASSLRGPRGYT
TRBV5-8	few	TRBJ2-7	ASSLGGTGLDEQY
TRBV4-1	NA	TRBJ1-2	ASSHVIRGQANYGYT
TRBV6-4	NA	TRBJ1-5	ASSRTGASNQPQH